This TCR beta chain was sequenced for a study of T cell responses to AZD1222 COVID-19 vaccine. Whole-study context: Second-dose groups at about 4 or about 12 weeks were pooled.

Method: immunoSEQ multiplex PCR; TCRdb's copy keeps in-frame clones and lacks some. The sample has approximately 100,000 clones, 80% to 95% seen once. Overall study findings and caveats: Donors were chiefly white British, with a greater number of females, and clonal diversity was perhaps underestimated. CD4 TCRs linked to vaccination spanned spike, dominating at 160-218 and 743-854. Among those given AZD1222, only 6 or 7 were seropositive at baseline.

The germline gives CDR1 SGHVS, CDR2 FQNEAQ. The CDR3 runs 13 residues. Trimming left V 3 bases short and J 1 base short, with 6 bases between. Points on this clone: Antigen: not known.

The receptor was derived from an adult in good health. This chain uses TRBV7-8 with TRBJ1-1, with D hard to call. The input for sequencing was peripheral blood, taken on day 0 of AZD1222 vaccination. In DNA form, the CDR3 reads TGTGCCAGCAGCTTGAGATCGAACACTGAAGCTTTCTTT. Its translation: CASSLRSNTEAFF.